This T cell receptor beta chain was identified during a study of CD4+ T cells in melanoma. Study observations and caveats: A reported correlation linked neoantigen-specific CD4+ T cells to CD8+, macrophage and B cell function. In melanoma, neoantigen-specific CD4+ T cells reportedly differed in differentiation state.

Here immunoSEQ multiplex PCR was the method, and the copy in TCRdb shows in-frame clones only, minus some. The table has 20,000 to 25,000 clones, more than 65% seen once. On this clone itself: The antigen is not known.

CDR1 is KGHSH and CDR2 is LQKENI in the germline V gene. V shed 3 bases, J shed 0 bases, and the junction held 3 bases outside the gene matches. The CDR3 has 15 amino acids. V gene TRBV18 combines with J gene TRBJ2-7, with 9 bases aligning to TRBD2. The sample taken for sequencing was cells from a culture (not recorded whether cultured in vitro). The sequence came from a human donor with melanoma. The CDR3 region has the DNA TGTGCCAGCTCACCGGGACTAGCAAACTCCTACGAGCAGTACTTC. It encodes CASSPGLANSYEQYF.